The next 13 T cell receptor beta chains were all read from a single sample in a study of cytomegalovirus exposure and HLA in healthy donors. PCR was performed using 60 Vbeta and 13 Jbeta primers. The assay was immunoSEQ multiplex PCR, and TCRdb's table has in-frame clones only and misses some. Among around 160,000 clones listed, approximately 72% were seen once. Material for sequencing was PBMCs. The origin of the receptors is a man aged 50 or older in good health and CMV-seronegative.

The chain links TRBV9 to TRBJ2-1, with TRBD2 matching over 8 bases. Germline CDR1 is SGDLS and CDR2 is YYNGEE. V gave up 0 bases and J gave up 3 bases; unmatched junction bases: 2. The CDR3 extends over 15 amino acids. CDR3 nucleotide sequence: TGTGCCAGCAGCGTAGCGGGGGGGTTCTACAATGAGCAGTTCTTC. This encodes CASSVAGGFYNEQFF.

The V and J genes are TRBV29-1 and TRBJ1-2; no reliable D call. V shed 7 bases and J shed 6 bases, with 12 bases lying between them. The CDR3 totals 11 residues. Germline V gene data show CDR1 as SQVTM and CDR2 as ANQGSEA. The CDR3 region has the DNA TGCAGCGCGCAGGCTAGCCATGGCTACACCTTC. Translation gives CSAQASHGYTF.

This clone was found a few times. The V gene is TRBV28, the J gene TRBJ1-1, with TRBD1 as a possible D gene (5 bases). The CDR3 is 13 amino acids. Germline V gene sequence: CDR1 MDHEN, CDR2 SYDVKM. V was cut by 7 bases and J by 0 bases, with 9 bases left in between. The CDR3 reads CASTDSLNTEAFF. The CDR3, as DNA: TGTGCCAGCACTGACAGCTTGAACACTGAAGCTTTCTTT.

The genes are TRBV11-3 and TRBJ2-1; possibly TRBD1 for D (5 bases). Trimming removed 4 bases at V and 8 bases at J, with 21 bases between. The CDR3 length is 16 residues. CDR1 and CDR2 (germline): SGHNT, YENEEA. The CDR3 DNA reads as TGTGCCAGCAGCTCATTAACAGGTCCCTCACGGCATGAGCAGTTCTTC. Residues: CASSSLTGPSRHEQFF.

V gene TRBV5-4 combines with J gene TRBJ2-2, with 7 nucleotides matching TRBD1. The germline V gene has CDR1 SGHNT and CDR2 YYREEE (reference sequence). The CDR3 loop spans 17 amino acids. The J segment lost 0 bases and the V segment lost 4 bases, leaving 9 bases of the junction unmatched. CDR3 loop: CASSRTTGTANTGELFF. As DNA, the CDR3 is TGTGCCAGCAGCCGCACAACCGGGACAGCGAACACCGGGGAGCTGTTTTTT.

The chain couples TRBV28 to TRBJ1-5; 10 positions agree with TRBD1. J lost 0 bases, V lost 7 bases, and 15 bases had no gene match. The CDR3 has 19 amino acids. The germline V gene encodes CDR1 MDHEN and CDR2 SYDVKM. The chain's CDR3 is CASTPGTGAYFDSNQPQHF. CDR3 nucleotide sequence: TGTGCCAGCACCCCCGGGACAGGGGCTTACTTTGATAGCAATCAGCCCCAGCATTTT.

The chain uses TRBV4-2 and TRBJ1-4; weak D call: TRBD1 (5 bases). This CDR3 is 16 amino acids long. Per germline, CDR1 LGHNA and CDR2 YNFKEQ. V dropped 0 bases and J dropped 6 bases, with 14 bases sitting between them. CDR3 coding DNA: TGTGCCAGCAGCCAAGAGGAAGGGGTCATTGATGAAAAACTGTTTTTT. Protein sequence: CASSQEEGVIDEKLFF.

The chain couples TRBV19 to TRBJ2-1; 7 positions agree with TRBD1. The J segment lost 2 bases and the V segment lost 4 bases, leaving 2 bases of the junction unmatched. The V gene's germline CDR1 is LNHDA and CDR2 SQIVND (reference sequence). The CDR3 spans 14 residues. The CDR3 region is CASSTGTAYNEQFF. CDR3 coding DNA: TGTGCCAGTAGTACCGGGACAGCCTACAATGAGCAGTTCTTC.

CDR3 sequence (DNA): TGTGCCAGCAGCCCCCGGACAGGGTCTAGCACTGAAGCTTTCTTT. This translates into CASSPRTGSSTEAFF. J is TRBJ1-1 and V is TRBV7-8; 8 nucleotides match TRBD1. Trimming removed 5 bases from V and 4 bases from J; junction bases left unmatched: 9. The CDR3 is 15 residues long. The germline V gene encodes CDR1 SGHVS and CDR2 FQNEAQ.

Only a few counts were recorded for this clone. The chain joins TRBV28 to TRBJ1-2, with a weak D call TRBD1 (5 bases). The CDR3 is made up of 13 amino acids. CDR1 and CDR2 (germline): MDHEN, SYDVKM. V was cut by 6 bases and J by 5 bases, with 13 bases left in between. CDR3 sequence reads: CASSPGDGYGYTF. The CDR3 nucleotides read TGTGCCAGCAGCCCGGGGGATGGGTATGGCTACACCTTC.

This clone has a single count. J is TRBJ2-7 and V is TRBV10-1, with a tentative D call TRBD1 (6 bases). This CDR3 comprises 14 residues. Germline assignment: CDR1 WNHNN and CDR2 SYGVQD (reference sequence). Trimming took 8 bases from V and 2 from J, leaving 16 bases between them. The CDR3 bases are TGCGCCAGCGGCCACAGGGTCCCACCCTACGAGCAGTACTTC. This sequence encodes CASGHRVPPYEQYF.

This sequence joins TRBV28 and TRBJ1-1; D remains unclear. The CDR3 length is 12 residues. Germline values: CDR1 MDHEN, CDR2 SYDVKM. V lost 7 bases and J 4 bases, leaving 10 bases between the germline ends. CDR3 in amino acids: CASKRGSTEAFF. The CDR3 DNA reads as TGTGCCAGCAAAAGAGGGAGCACTGAAGCTTTCTTT.

This chain uses TRBV6-5 with TRBJ2-3, with D perhaps TRBD2 (6 bases). The CDR3 has 15 amino acids. CDR1 MNHEY and CDR2 SVGAGI come from the germline V gene. V was trimmed by 2 bases and J by 2 bases, leaving 11 bases between them. The CDR3 nucleotides are TGTGCCAGCAGTTACGGTGGCGGGGTCACAGATACGCAGTATTTT. Translation: CASSYGGGVTDTQYF.